The present entry profiles one T cell receptor beta chain with its context. This entry belongs to a study of blood T cell repertoires in COVID-19. Study-wide context: The United States, Italy and Spain were the sources of the acute and convalescent COVID-19 samples. PBMCs, B-cell-depleted T cells, or T cells were the source of the cDNA or gDNA that made up the material.

Original handling: By means of reference gene primer amplification, nucleated cell counts were estimated. Produced via immunoSEQ multiplex PCR; TCRdb's table is partial and in-frame only. The DNA was the basis for D and trimming; V, J and clone size are from that table. The data hold roughly 190,000 clones, with 88% observed a single time. Specimen: peripheral blood. The TCR was taken from a human donor in a cohort sampled during active COVID-19.

In DNA, the CDR3 is TGCGCCAGCAGCGTGGACAGTTACTCCTACGAGCAGTACTTC. It codes for CASSVDSYSYEQYF. J is TRBJ2-7 and V is TRBV5-1, with a tentative D call TRBD1 (6 bases). Per the germline V gene, CDR1 is SGHRS and CDR2 is YFSETQ. The V gene lost 4 bases and the J gene lost 0 bases, with 11 bases spanning the gap. The CDR3 is 14 residues long.